This T cell receptor beta chain came from a study of shared clonotypes between healthy human individuals. Study-wide results and caveats: Lower generation probabilities were found for non-shared clonotypes than for those shared by all four donors.

The protocol was immunoSEQ multiplex PCR, while the TCRdb copy is restricted to in-frame clones and leaves out a portion. The profile shows about 340,000 clones, roughly 80% of them singletons. For this clone: The antigen is undetermined.

Investigators divided CD4+ cells into CD45RA+ naive and CD45RA-negative memory subsets. The CDR3 consists of 13 residues. Per germline, CDR1 MGHDK and CDR2 SYGVNS. The V gene lost 6 bases and the J gene lost 4 bases, with 9 bases spanning the gap. This clonotype originated in a man aged 25-40 years in good health. V and J are TRBV25-1 and TRBJ1-4; D is possibly TRBD1 (6 bases). What was sequenced was memory CD4+ T cells sorted from blood. Regarding subset: CD45RA-negative fraction. The CDR3 loop reads CASSRGGNEKLFF. The CDR3 region has the DNA TGTGCCAGCAGCCGAGGGGGTAATGAAAAACTGTTTTTT.